The following is a T cell receptor beta chain sequence with its context. What it binds is not known. Graft tissue processing released intraepithelial and lamina propria lymphocytes. Assay used: immunoSEQ multiplex PCR; TCRdb lists only in-frame clones, some missing. There are around 35,000 clones in the sample; 87% occur only once, and around 17% lies in the top ten. The data stem from a study of graft-versus-host responses after intestinal transplantation. Overall study results and limits: Analysis identified GvH clones in recipient marrow, with some appearing first in ileum or blood.

The germline V and J ends were trimmed by 0 bases and 0 bases, with 11 bases remaining between them. The CDR3 extends over 16 amino acids. Germline V gives CDR1 SGHDN, CDR2 FVKESK. Sample: ileum tissue, taken more than 200 days after intestinal transplant. This sequence originates from a human patient who received an intestinal transplant, so some T cells may come from the graft donor. This sequence joins TRBV14 and TRBJ1-2; unclear D gene. The CDR3 loop is CASSQDASGSNYGYTF. The CDR3, as DNA: TGTGCCAGCAGCCAAGATGCTTCAGGTTCTAACTATGGCTACACCTTC.